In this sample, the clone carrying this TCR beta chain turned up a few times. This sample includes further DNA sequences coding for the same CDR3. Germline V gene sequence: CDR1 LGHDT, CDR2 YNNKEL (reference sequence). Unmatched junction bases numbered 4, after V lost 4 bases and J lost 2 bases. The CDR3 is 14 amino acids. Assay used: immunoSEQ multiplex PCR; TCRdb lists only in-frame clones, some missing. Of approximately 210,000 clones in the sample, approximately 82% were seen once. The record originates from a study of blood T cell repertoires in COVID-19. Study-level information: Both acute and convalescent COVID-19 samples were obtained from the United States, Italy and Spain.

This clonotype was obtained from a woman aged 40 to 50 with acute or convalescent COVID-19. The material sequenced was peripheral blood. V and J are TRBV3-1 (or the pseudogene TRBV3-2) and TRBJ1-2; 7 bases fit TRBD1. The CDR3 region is CASSPTTGNYGYTF. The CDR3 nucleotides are TGTGCCAGCAGCCCGACGACAGGGAACTATGGCTACACCTTC.